The clone carrying this T cell receptor (beta chain) was found many times. This sample is part of a study of T cells in Graves' hyperthyroidism and ophthalmopathy. Researchers amplified the TCR beta CDR3 regions from RNA transcripts. First-round RT-PCR with HTBI primers amplified the TCR CDR3 region. TCRdb called the multiplex PCR reads again in MiXCR, with one record for every CDR3 protein. The sample includes fewer than 750,000 distinct CDR3 sequences, under 60% of them seen just once. CDR1 is MNHEY and CDR2 is SVGAGI in the germline V gene. The CDR3 extends over 12 amino acids. V lost 5 bases and J 4 bases, leaving 6 bases between the germline ends.

The chain links TRBV6-5 to TRBJ1-5; no definite D call. This receptor was identified in a woman aged 18-29 years with Graves' hyperthyroidism. Sequenced: peripheral blood or thyroid tissue (not recorded which). In nucleotides, the CDR3 is TGTGCCAGCAGTAACCTAAATCAGCCCCAGCATTTT. It specifies CASSNLNQPQHF.